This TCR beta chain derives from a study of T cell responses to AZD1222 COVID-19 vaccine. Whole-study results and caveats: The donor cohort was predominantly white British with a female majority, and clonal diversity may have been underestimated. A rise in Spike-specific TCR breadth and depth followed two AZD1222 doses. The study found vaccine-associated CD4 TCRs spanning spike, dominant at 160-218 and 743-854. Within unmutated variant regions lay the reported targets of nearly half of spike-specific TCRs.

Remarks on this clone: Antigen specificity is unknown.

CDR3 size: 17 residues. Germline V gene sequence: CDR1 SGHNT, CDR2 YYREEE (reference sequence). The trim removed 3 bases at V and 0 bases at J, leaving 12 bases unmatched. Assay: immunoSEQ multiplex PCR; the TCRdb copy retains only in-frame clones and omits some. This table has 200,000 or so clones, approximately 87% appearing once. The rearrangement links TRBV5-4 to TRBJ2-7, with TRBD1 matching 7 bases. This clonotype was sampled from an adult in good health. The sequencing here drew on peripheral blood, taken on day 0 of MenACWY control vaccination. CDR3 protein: CASSWGTRDSFSYEQYF. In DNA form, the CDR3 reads TGTGCCAGCAGCTGGGGCACCCGGGACAGCTTCTCCTACGAGCAGTACTTC.